This TCR beta chain was sequenced during a study of CD8 T cells in ankylosing spondylitis. Overall study results and limits: What appeared characteristic of ankylosing spondylitis blood was a TCR beta motif of several highly homologous variants. In the blood and synovial fluid of reactive arthritis, some motif variants had been previously reported. Researchers report that disease-linked clones proved CD8+ and relatively rare in peripheral blood.

Library preparation for TCR beta used quantitative 5'-RACE with molecular barcodes. TCRdb passed the 5' RACE reads through MiXCR, listing each CDR3 protein once. In the table there are approximately 350,000 distinct CDR3 sequences, 20% to 25% of which are singletons. The V gene end was trimmed by 3 bases and the J gene end by 10 bases; junction bases not matched to a gene: 8. The CDR3 has 15 residues. Germline V gives CDR1 MNHEY, CDR2 SMNVEV (reference sequence). This clonotype appeared a few times. Its antigen remains unknown. J is TRBJ2-1 and V is TRBV27, with 11 bases identical to TRBD2. The sample consisted of blood, either unsorted or a sorted T cell fraction (not recorded which). The clonotype was recovered from a male donor with ankylosing spondylitis or in good health (not recorded which). CDR3 region: CASSFSGGAPEEQFF. For the CDR3, the DNA is TGTGCCAGCAGTTTTAGCGGGGGGGCCCCGGAGGAGCAGTTCTTC.